The entry below gives a single T cell receptor beta chain sequence along with its context. This clone turned up a few times. Its antigen has not been determined. Per-base qualities were not stored, and no clone one base away is much larger. The entry originates in a study of cytomegalovirus exposure and HLA in healthy donors (dated by TCRdb to 2017 to 2019). About the investigation overall: According to an earlier analysis of 550 to 700 of the donors, 200 million or so T cells yielded 120 million or so unique TCR beta sequences and approximately 280 Gb of sequence data. Because of strong linkage in the cohort, roughly five DR-DQ haplotypes were treated as single units for association and clustering. HLA typing covered class I and class II loci at four-digit resolution. Alongside the repertoire data, information on donor age, sex, ethnicity and CMV serostatus was compiled. Every repertoire in the discovery cohort had been generated on one and the same sequencing platform. The study aimed to test whether signatures of past pathogen exposure could be identified by cataloging public T cell receptors. A separate validation cohort of approximately 120 different subjects was used in addition to the roughly 700-subject first cohort. In an earlier analysis of around 540 of the donors, high-throughput TCR beta sequencing was used to judge whether each TCR beta V gene segment behaved as functional or pseudogenic. Rather than drawing on any new phenotypic data, the later analysis identified candidate immune exposures from TCR beta sequences and the way those sequences occurred across donors. Among 300 to 450 genotyped donors of the cohort, an average of about 240,000 unique TCR beta nucleotide sequences were sequenced per donor, roughly a sixth of them non-productive. An early release that covered some 630 HLA-typed donors contained approximately 300 gigabases of sequencing data and around 85 million unique TCR sequences. Of the roughly 400 genotyped donors, approximately 83% fell in the genetic ancestry cluster associated with self-reported Caucasian donors. The study profiled the T cell repertoires of some 610 subjects by immunosequencing and related them to cytomegalovirus serostatus. Genome-wide SNP genotypes for about 60% of the roughly 670 donors were used in a later genetic analysis, which treated that subset as a discovery cohort. High-throughput TCR immunosequencing, statistical association of individual TCRs with disease status, and machine learning were combined to predict cytomegalovirus infection status. In a later analysis, previously published TCR beta repertoires from 600 to 850 donors were re-analyzed and high-resolution HLA genotyping was added so that TCR occurrence patterns could be studied. The number of donors typed differed by locus, with 629-630 for A, B, C, DRB1 and DQB1, about 500 for DQA1, under 610 for DPA1, and 450 to 480 for DPB1. The research as a whole found: The only immune exposure information available for the cohort was CMV serostatus. In an earlier analysis of some 500 of the donors, most TCR beta V segments appeared in productive rearrangements about 87% or about 30% of the time, broadly matching IMGT annotations. Because some donors lacked HLA typing at each locus, the association tests relied only on the typed subset. The classifier was reported to diagnose cytomegalovirus status with high specificity and sensitivity in both the original cohort and the validation cohort. It was suggested by the authors that the approach could potentially be generalized to other disease states and immunological phenotypes. In a later genetic analysis, a missense DCLRE1C variant was associated with V-gene and J-gene trimming of TCR beta chains, and the association was replicated in an independent cohort. A later analysis found that most CMV-associated TCR beta chains appeared HLA-restricted, with HLA associations seemingly driven largely by CMV exposure. A later analysis found that HLA-associated TCR beta chains were more clonally expanded and had lower generation probabilities than equally common non-associated chains. A cluster of highly shared sequence variants was judged likely to represent a technical artifact of the sequencing pipeline. In a later analysis, 16,951 TCR beta sequences were associated with specific HLA alleles at a false discovery rate of 0.05. When HLA alleles, especially DR and DQ, strongly co-occurred, TCR associations were difficult to assign to individual alleles. The study listed around 160 TCR beta chains as associated with cytomegalovirus. Correlated functional status among segregating V segments might reflect linkage disequilibrium, but an unknown experimental factor could not be ruled out. In a later analysis, the rate of TCR association differed among HLA loci, with DRB1 alleles having the most associated TCRs and HLA-C alleles having the fewest. Sequencing depth was assumed to be roughly uniform across donors in the presence/absence analyses, though that assumption may not hold. In this cohort, only TCR beta chains were sequenced, and detectable features were limited by the absence of alpha or paired-chain data. Because counts were too low, seventeen rarely observed V segments, including chromosome 9 orphons, were left out of the earlier analysis of about 620 of the donors. A further reported finding was that TCR beta sequences accurately predicted the HLA-A and HLA-B alleles for most subjects in the first cohort. According to a later genetic analysis, donors in an Asian-associated ancestry cluster had fewer N-insertions in productive TCRs than the approximately 700-donor mean. A later analysis reported that several top co-occurrence clusters appeared linked to parvovirus B19, influenza, CMV and Epstein-Barr virus. In vitro tests confirmed that three of the cytomegalovirus-associated TCR beta chains recognize cytomegalovirus antigens. Across donors, most TCR sequences were observed very rarely, whereas some public TCRs were present in many individuals.

The cohort was made up of about 670 healthy bone marrow donors. At the time of sampling, every cohort member was nominally healthy, though immune exposures that went unrecorded were likely present. The donor tested CMV seronegative and was one of the 352 seronegative cohort members. Each donor provided a peripheral blood sample, and peripheral blood mononuclear cells were used for TCR beta sequencing. Genomic DNA was extracted from the blood cell samples with the Qiagen DNeasy Blood Extraction Kit. The library was built by means of the immunoSEQ multiplex PCR assay. The multiplex PCR relied on a mix of 60 forward primers for TCR Vbeta segments and 13 reverse primers for TCR Jbeta segments. The CDR3 region of rearranged TCR beta genes was amplified from genomic DNA with a multiplex PCR assay. The amplified TCR beta libraries were sequenced on the Illumina HiSeq System as 87-base-pair reads. As for the authors' bioinformatics: In a later analysis, roughly 80 million unique TCR beta chains were counted across the 500 to 850 repertoires, and approximately 11 million of these chains were shared by at least two donors. To remove PCR and sequencing errors, raw reads were error-corrected and collapsed into unique sequences using a nearest-neighbor algorithm that merged closely related sequences. To assign V, D and J gene segments, CDR3 sequences were aligned to IMGT reference sequences. For a sequence to be retained, at least a six-nucleotide match to both a V gene segment and a J gene segment was required. Rearrangements were called productive when the CDR3 lacked stop codons and stayed in frame with V and J; all others were non-productive. CDR3 was defined by IMGT convention, running from the second conserved V-encoded cysteine to the conserved J-encoded phenylalanine. Sequences without an unambiguous match to a single V gene segment were excluded from the earlier analysis of several hundred of the donors. In an earlier analysis of about 590 of the donors, a V segment was called functional when productive rearrangements were above 56.7%, and segregating when the standard deviation between donors exceeded 5%. A statistical classification framework was developed to diagnose cytomegalovirus status using the catalog of TCR beta chain sequences. V and J gene assignment, in a later analysis, came from comparing TCR nucleotide sequences with IMGT/GENE-DB human TR gene sequences. A later analysis assigned CDR3 sequences and most-parsimonious VDJ recombination scenarios with the TCRdist pipeline. In a later analysis, each TCR beta chain was defined by its CDR3 amino acid sequence together with its V-gene family, and reads lacking a unique V-gene family were excluded. To address suspected cross-contamination and a sequencing artifact, a later analysis removed over 500 highly shared, low-generation-probability nucleotide sequences. In a later analysis, a clonal expansion index for each public chain was calculated from normalized within-repertoire ranks of inferred template counts. In a later analysis, generation probabilities were computed with a VDJ recombination model fitted to out-of-frame rearrangements, and the resulting probabilities were checked against IGoR. In a later analysis, TCR-TCR, TCR-HLA and TCR-CMV co-occurrence was scored with hypergeometric tests, and a repertoire-size bias correction was applied to TCR pairs. False discovery rates were estimated in a later analysis by permuting HLA or CMV assignments 20 times. A later analysis grouped co-occurring TCRs with DBSCAN, adding TCRdist sequence similarity when clustering within HLA-allele-positive subsets. Repertoires with fewer than 30,000 or more than 120,000 public chains, plus five repertoires with anomalous nucleotide sharing, were excluded from co-occurrence clustering. Drawn from immuneACCESS, this table holds only the in-frame rearrangements with V and J called that TCRdb kept. Clones are partly lost; checked studies trace under half to an unresolved V gene and leave the rest unexplained. V and J calls and clone size are copied from that table; D and trimming were computed from the DNA. The table for this sample lists 200,000 or so clones; about 80% of them were counted only once. The top ten constitute around 1.7% of the sample.

What was sequenced was PBMCs. The sequence was collected from a man aged 18-30 years in good health and CMV-seronegative.

CDR3 region: CASSLGEAAETQYF. The DNA sequence reads TGCGCCAGCAGCCTCGGTGAGGCCGCAGAGACCCAGTACTTC. Rearrangement joined TRBV10-2 to TRBJ2-5, with the D gene not confidently named. Spanning cysteine to phenylalanine, the CDR3 consists of 14 amino acids. Left in the record is the CDR3 DNA by itself, 42 bases read in frame from the first base. For CDR1 and CDR2, the germline V gene lists WSHSY and SAAADI. V is cut by 6 bases and J by 4 bases, and the space between the germline ends is 15 bases.